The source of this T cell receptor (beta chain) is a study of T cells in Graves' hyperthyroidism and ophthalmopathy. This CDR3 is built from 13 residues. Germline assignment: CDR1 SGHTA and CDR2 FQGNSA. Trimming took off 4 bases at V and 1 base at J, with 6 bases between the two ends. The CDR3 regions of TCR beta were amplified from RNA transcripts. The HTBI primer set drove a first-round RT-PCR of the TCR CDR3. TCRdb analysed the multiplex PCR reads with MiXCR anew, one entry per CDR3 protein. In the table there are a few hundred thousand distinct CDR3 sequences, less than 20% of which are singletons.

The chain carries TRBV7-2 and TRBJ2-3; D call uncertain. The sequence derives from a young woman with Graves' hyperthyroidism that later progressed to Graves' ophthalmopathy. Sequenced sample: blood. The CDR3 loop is CASSSRRTDTQYF. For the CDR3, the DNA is TGTGCCAGCAGCTCCCGCCGCACAGATACGCAGTATTTT.